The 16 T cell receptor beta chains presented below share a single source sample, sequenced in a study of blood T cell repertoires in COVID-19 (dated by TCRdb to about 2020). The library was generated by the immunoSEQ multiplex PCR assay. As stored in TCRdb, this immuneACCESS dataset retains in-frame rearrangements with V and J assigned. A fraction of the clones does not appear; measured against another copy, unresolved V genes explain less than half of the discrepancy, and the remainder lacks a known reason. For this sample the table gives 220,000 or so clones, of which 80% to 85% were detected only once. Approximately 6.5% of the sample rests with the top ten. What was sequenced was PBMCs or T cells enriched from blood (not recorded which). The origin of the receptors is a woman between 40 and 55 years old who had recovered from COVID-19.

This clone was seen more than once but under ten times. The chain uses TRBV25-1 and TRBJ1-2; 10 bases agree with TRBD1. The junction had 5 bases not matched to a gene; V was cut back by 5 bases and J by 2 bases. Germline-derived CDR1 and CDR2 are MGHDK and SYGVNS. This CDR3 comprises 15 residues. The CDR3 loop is CASSRQGAENYGYTF. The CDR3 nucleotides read TGTGCCAGCAGTAGACAGGGGGCAGAGAACTATGGCTACACCTTC.

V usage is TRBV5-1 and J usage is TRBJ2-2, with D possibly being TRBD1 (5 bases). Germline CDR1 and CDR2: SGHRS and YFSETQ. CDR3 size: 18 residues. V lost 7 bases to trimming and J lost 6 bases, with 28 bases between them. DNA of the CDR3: TGCGCCAGCCGGGCCCCCGCAGGGATCTATTCTAATCCCGGGGAGCTGTTTTTT. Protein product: CASRAPAGIYSNPGELFF.

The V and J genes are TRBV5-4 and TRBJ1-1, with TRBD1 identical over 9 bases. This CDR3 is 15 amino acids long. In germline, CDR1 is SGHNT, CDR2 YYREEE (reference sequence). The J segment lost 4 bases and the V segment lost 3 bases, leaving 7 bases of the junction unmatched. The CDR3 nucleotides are TGTGCCAGCAGCTGGGACAGGGAGTTGGGCACTGAAGCTTTCTTT. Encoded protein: CASSWDRELGTEAFF.

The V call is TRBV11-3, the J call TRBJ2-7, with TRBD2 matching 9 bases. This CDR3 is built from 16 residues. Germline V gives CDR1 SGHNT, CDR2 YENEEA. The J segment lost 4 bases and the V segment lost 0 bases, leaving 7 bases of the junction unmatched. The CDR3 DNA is TGTGCCAGCAGCTTAGATGTAAGCGGGGGGAGGTACGAGCAGTACGTC. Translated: CASSLDVSGGRYEQYV.

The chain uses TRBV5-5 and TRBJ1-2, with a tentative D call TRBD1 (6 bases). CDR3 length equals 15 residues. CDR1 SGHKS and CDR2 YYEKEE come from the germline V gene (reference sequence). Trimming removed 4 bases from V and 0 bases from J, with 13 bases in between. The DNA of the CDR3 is TGTGCCAGCAGCGGATTCACAGGGTCTAACTATGGCTACACCTTC. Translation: CASSGFTGSNYGYTF. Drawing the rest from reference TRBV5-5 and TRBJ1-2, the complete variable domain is DAGVTQSPTHLIKTRGQQVTLRCSPISGHKSVSWYQQVLGQGPQFIFQYYEKEERGRGNFPDRFSARQFPNYSSELNVNALLLGDSALYLCASSGFTGSNYGYTFGSGTRLTVV.

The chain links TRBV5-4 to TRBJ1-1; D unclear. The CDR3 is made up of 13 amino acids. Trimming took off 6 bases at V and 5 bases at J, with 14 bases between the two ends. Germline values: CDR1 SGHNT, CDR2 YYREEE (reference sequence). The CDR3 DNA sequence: TGTGCCAGCACCCTCCCGTCGAGAACTGAAGCTTTCTTT. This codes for CASTLPSRTEAFF.

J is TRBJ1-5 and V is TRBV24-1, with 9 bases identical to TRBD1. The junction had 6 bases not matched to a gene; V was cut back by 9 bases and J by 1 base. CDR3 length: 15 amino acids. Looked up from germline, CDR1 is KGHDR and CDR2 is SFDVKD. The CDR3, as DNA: TGTGCCACCGGGACAGGGAGGTTGAGCAATCAGCCCCAGCATTTT. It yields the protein CATGTGRLSNQPQHF.

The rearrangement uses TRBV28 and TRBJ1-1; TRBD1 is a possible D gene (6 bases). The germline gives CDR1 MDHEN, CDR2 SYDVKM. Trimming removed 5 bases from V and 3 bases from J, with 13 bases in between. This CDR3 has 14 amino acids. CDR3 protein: CASSTIGGYTEAFF. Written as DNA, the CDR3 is TGTGCCAGCAGTACGATAGGGGGTTACACTGAAGCTTTCTTT.

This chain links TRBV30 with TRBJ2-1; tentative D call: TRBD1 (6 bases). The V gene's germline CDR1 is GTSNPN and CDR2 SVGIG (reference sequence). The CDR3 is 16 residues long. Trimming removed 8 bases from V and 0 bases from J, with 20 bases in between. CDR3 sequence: CARGPVLDSSYNEQFF. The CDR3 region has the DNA TGTGCCCGTGGTCCGGTTCTGGACAGCTCCTACAATGAGCAGTTCTTC.

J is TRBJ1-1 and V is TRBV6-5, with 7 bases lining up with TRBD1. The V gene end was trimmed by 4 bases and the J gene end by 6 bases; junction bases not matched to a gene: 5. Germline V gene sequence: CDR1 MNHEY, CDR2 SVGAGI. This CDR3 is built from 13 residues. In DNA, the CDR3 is TGTGCCAGCAGTTCTAGACAGGGTGCTGAAGCTTTCTTT. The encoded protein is CASSSRQGAEAFF.

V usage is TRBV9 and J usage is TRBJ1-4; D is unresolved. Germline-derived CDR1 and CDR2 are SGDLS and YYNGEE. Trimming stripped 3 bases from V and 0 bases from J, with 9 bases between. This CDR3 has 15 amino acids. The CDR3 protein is CASSATAATNEKLFF. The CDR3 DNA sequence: TGTGCCAGCAGCGCCACAGCCGCAACTAATGAAAAACTGTTTTTT.

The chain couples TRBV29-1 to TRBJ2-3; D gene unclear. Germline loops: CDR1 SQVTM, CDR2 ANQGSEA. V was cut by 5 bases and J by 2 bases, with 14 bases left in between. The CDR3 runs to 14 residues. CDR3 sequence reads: CSVRSNTPTDTQYF. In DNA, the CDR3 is TGCAGCGTTAGAAGTAACACCCCCACAGATACGCAGTATTTT.

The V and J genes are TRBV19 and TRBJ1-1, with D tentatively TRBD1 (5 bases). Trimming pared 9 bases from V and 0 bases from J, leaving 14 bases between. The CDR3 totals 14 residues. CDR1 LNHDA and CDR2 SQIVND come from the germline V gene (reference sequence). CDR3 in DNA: TGTGCCAGCAGGGTAATGACGATGAACACTGAAGCTTTCTTT. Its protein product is CASRVMTMNTEAFF.

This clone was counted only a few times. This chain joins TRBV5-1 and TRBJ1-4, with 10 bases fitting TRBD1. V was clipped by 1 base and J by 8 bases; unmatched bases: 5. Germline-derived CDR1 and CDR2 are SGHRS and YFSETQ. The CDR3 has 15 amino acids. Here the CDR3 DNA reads TGCGCCAGCAGCTTGACGGGACAGGGGTTCGAAAAACTGTTTTTT. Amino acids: CASSLTGQGFEKLFF. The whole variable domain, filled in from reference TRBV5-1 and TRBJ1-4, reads KAGVTQTPRYLIKTRGQQVTLSCSPISGHRSVSWYQQTPGQGLQFLFEYFSETQRNKGNFPGRFSGRQFSNSRSEMNVSTLELGDSALYLCASSLTGQGFEKLFFGSGTQLSVL.

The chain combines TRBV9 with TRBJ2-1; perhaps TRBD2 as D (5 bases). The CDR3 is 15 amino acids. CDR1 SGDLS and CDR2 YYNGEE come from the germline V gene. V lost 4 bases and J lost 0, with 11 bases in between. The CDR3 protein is CASSLSDSSYNEQFF. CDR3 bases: TGTGCCAGCAGCCTTAGCGATAGCTCCTACAATGAGCAGTTCTTC.

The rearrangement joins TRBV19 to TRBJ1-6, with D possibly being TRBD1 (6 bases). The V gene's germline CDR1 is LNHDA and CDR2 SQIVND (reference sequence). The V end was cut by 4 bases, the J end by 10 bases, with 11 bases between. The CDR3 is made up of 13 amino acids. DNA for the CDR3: TGTGCCAGTAGTACACAGGGTGTCTCACCCCTCCACTTT. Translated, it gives CASSTQGVSPLHF.